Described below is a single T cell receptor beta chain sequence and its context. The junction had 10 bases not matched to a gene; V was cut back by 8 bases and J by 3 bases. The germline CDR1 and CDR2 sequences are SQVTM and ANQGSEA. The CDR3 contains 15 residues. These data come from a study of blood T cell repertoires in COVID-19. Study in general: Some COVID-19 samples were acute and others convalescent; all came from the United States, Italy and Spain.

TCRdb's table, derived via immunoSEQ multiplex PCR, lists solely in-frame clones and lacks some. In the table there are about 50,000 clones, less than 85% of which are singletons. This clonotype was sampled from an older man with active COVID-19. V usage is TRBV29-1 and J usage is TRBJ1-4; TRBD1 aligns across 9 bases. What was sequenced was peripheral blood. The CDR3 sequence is CSTTGGAGPNEKLFF. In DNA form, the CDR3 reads TGCAGCACCACAGGGGGCGCTGGACCTAATGAAAAACTGTTTTTT.